The 27 T cell receptor beta chains below come from one sample, sequenced in a study of blood T cell repertoires in COVID-19 (dated by TCRdb to the early 2020s). Libraries were made using the immunoSEQ multiplex PCR assay. TCRdb retrieved this table from immuneACCESS and kept in-frame rearrangements only. Not all clones are present; in checked studies, unresolved V genes account for under half, and no reason is known for the remainder. This sample gives about 400,000 clones in total; about 85% of them show up just once. The top ten constitute just under 2% of the sample. What was sequenced was PBMCs or T cells enriched from blood (not recorded which). The origin of the receptors is a woman younger than 35 with acute COVID-19.

The chain links TRBV28 to TRBJ1-6; the match to TRBD1 covers 8 bases. The V and J ends lost 4 bases and 5 bases, in that order; junction bases with no gene match: 4. Germline V lookup: CDR1 MDHEN, CDR2 SYDVKM. This CDR3 region has 15 residues. Written as DNA, the CDR3 is TGTGCCAGCAGTTCCACGACAGGGGATAATTCACCCCTCCACTTT. This translates into CASSSTTGDNSPLHF.

The chain has TRBV7-9 and TRBJ2-1; the match to TRBD2 covers 10 bases. Germline values: CDR1 SEHNR, CDR2 FQNEAQ (reference sequence). The V segment lost 5 bases and the J segment 4 bases; nucleotides outside the gene matches: 11. This CDR3 is 17 amino acids long. Here the CDR3 DNA reads TGTGCCAGCAGCCAGGCGGCTAGCGGGGGCCGATACAATGAGCAGTTCTTC. It translates to CASSQAASGGRYNEQFF. Using reference TRBV7-9 and TRBJ2-1 for the parts outside the CDR3, the full variable domain is DTGVSQNPRHKITKRGQNVTFRCDPISEHNRLYWYRQTLGQGPEFLTYFQNEAQLEKSRLLSDRFSAERPKGSFSTLEIQRTEQGDSAMYLCASSQAASGGRYNEQFFGPGTRLTVL.

V usage is TRBV4-3 and J usage is TRBJ1-5, with a possible D match to TRBD1 (6 bases). Germline V gives CDR1 LGHNA, CDR2 YSLEER. Between the trimmed V and J ends, which lost 0 bases and 5 bases, there was a span of 11 bases. This CDR3 region has 15 residues. In DNA form, the CDR3 reads TGCGCCAGCAGCCAAGATCAGGGGACGTATCAGCCCCAGCATTTT. Translated: CASSQDQGTYQPQHF.

This clone was seen once. The chain recombines TRBV5-4 with TRBJ2-3; a possible D gene is TRBD1 (5 bases). The CDR3 extends over 13 amino acids. The ends were cut back, 4 bases at V and 2 bases at J, with 8 bases in the middle. Germline V gene sequence: CDR1 SGHNT, CDR2 YYREEE (reference sequence). The CDR3 protein is CASSPDTTDTQYF. The DNA of the CDR3 is TGTGCCAGCAGCCCGGACACCACAGATACGCAGTATTTT.

The rearrangement links TRBV7-2 to TRBJ2-4, with TRBD2 identical over 11 bases. The CDR3 consists of 17 residues. Germline CDR1 is SGHTA and CDR2 is FQGNSA. The V and J ends lost 5 bases and 5 bases, in that order; junction bases with no gene match: 11. The CDR3 bases are TGTGCCAGCAGCCAAGCCGGAACTAGCGGGGGACAAAACATTCAGTACTTC. The encoded protein is CASSQAGTSGGQNIQYF. Filled out from reference TRBV7-2 and TRBJ2-4, the complete variable domain reads GAGVSQSPSNKVTEKGKDVELRCDPISGHTALYWYRQSLGQGLEFLIYFQGNSAPDKSGLPSDRFSAERTGGSVSTLTIQRTQQEDSAVYLCASSQAGTSGGQNIQYFGAGTRLSVL.

The chain has TRBV10-3 and TRBJ2-7; no clear D gene. The CDR3 loop spans 16 amino acids. From germline, CDR1 is ENHRY and CDR2 SYGVKD. Trimming removed 2 bases from V and 1 base from J, with 15 bases in between. The CDR3 DNA follows: TGTGCCATCAGTGAGGAAGGCAGACAAAATTCCTACGAGCAGTACTTC. It encodes CAISEEGRQNSYEQYF.

The chain is built from TRBV5-1 and TRBJ1-1; perhaps TRBD1 as D (5 bases). Trimming pared 4 bases from V and 4 bases from J, leaving 17 bases between. The CDR3 totals 15 residues. Germline V gene lookup returns CDR1 SGHRS and CDR2 YFSETQ. The CDR3 region is CASSHKGAGITEAFF. CDR3 nucleotides: TGCGCCAGCAGCCATAAAGGGGCTGGGATCACTGAAGCTTTCTTT.

This chain links TRBV7-6 with TRBJ2-2; the match to TRBD1 covers 7 bases. CDR3 size: 15 residues. With V trimmed by 3 bases and J by 6 bases, 7 bases remained unmatched. Germline assignment: CDR1 SGHVS and CDR2 FNYEAQ. The CDR3 sequence: CASSFRDRSPGELFF. The CDR3 region has the DNA TGTGCCAGCAGCTTCCGGGACAGATCGCCCGGGGAGCTGTTTTTT.

This sequence joins TRBV27 and TRBJ1-6, with TRBD1 identical over 7 bases. Trimming took 5 bases from V and 4 from J; bases not matched to a gene: 8. This CDR3 spans 16 amino acids. Germline V gene lookup returns CDR1 MNHEY and CDR2 SMNVEV (reference sequence). CDR3 amino acids: CASSLRAGGYNSPLHF. In DNA form, the CDR3 reads TGTGCCAGCAGTCTTCGGGCAGGGGGGTATAATTCACCCCTCCACTTT.

This clone was picked up one time. V usage is TRBV28 and J usage is TRBJ2-5; TRBD2 agrees at 7 bases. V gave up 3 bases and J gave up 5 bases; unmatched junction bases: 9. Germline V CDR1 and CDR2: MDHEN, SYDVKM. The CDR3 is 15 amino acids. The CDR3 DNA reads as TGTGCCAGCAGTTTCCCGGCGGGAGTCGGTGAGACCCAGTACTTC. Amino acid sequence: CASSFPAGVGETQYF.

CDR3 sequence (DNA): TGTGCCAGCAGTGACCCGGGAGTGGGAGATACGCAGTATTTT. Protein product: CASSDPGVGDTQYF. This chain links TRBV2 with TRBJ2-3, with D perhaps matching TRBD2 (6 bases). In germline, CDR1 is SNHLY, CDR2 FYNNEI. This CDR3 has 14 amino acids. V was pared by 3 bases and J by 5 bases, with 12 bases between.

This clone has more than one count but fewer than ten. This rearrangement joins TRBV5-6 to TRBJ1-2; D unclear. The germline gives CDR1 SGHDT, CDR2 YYEEEE. This CDR3 comprises 15 residues. V shed 4 bases and J shed 4 bases, with 17 bases lying between them. CDR3: CASSLLGGRLYGYTF. CDR3 nucleotide sequence: TGTGCCAGCAGCCTCCTCGGAGGAAGGCTCTATGGCTACACCTTC.

The V gene is TRBV10-1, the J gene TRBJ2-1, with 13 bases fitting TRBD2. The trim removed 6 bases at V and 14 bases at J, leaving 7 bases unmatched. The CDR3 consists of 13 residues. Germline values: CDR1 WNHNN, CDR2 SYGVQD (reference sequence). The CDR3 region has the DNA TGCGCCAGCAGGGGGGGGACTAGCGGGAAGGAGTTCTTC. This codes for CASRGGTSGKEFF.

The chain is built from TRBV18 and TRBJ1-1; TRBD1 is a possible D gene (6 bases). Germline V gene sequence: CDR1 KGHSH, CDR2 LQKENI. The CDR3 is 15 amino acids. V lost 4 bases, J lost 1 base, and 13 bases lay in between. The CDR3 sequence: CASSRTRTENTEAFF. CDR3 nucleotides: TGTGCCAGCTCACGTACACGGACAGAGAACACTGAAGCTTTCTTT.

A single count supports this clone. The genes are TRBV7-9 and TRBJ2-3; no clear D gene. Germline loops: CDR1 SEHNR, CDR2 FQNEAQ (reference sequence). The CDR3 covers 14 residues. Deletions cut 5 bases from V and 2 bases from J, with 11 bases between. The DNA for the CDR3 is TGTGCCAGCAGCCCCACCGCGGACACAGATACGCAGTATTTT. Its translation: CASSPTADTDTQYF.

The chain combines TRBV27 with TRBJ1-1; 11 bases fit TRBD1. Trimming at V came to 6 bases and at J to 11 bases, leaving 14 bases not matched to a gene. The germline V gene has CDR1 MNHEY and CDR2 SMNVEV (reference sequence). The CDR3 runs to 15 residues. The CDR3 protein is CASSAPPGTGGYAFF. CDR3 in DNA: TGTGCCAGCAGCGCCCCCCCCGGGACAGGGGGTTACGCTTTCTTT.

This chain joins TRBV3-1 (or the pseudogene TRBV3-2) and TRBJ2-7; possibly TRBD1 for D (5 bases). V was trimmed by 0 bases and J by 2 bases, leaving 11 bases between them. This CDR3 comprises 15 residues. The germline V gene encodes CDR1 LGHDT and CDR2 YNNKEL (reference sequence). In nucleotides, the CDR3 is TGTGCCAGCAGCCAAGAGGCAGGGTCTACCTACGAGCAGTACTTC. Encoded protein: CASSQEAGSTYEQYF.

This chain links TRBV6-5 with TRBJ1-2; 8 positions match TRBD1. The germline V gene has CDR1 MNHEY and CDR2 SVGAGI. The length of the CDR3 is 14 residues. V lost 8 bases to trimming and J lost 8 bases; unmatched junction nucleotides: 13. CDR3 amino acids: CASGSMDRVGGYTF. CDR3 sequence (DNA): TGTGCCAGCGGCTCCATGGACAGGGTCGGAGGCTACACCTTC.

The chain has TRBV5-4 and TRBJ2-2; 8 nucleotides match TRBD1. The V segment lost 0 bases and the J segment 8 bases; nucleotides outside the gene matches: 12. This CDR3 has 17 amino acids. Germline-derived CDR1 and CDR2 are SGHNT and YYREEE (reference sequence). CDR3 DNA: TGTGCCAGCAGCTTGGCGGGACAGGTCTCTCCCGGGGGGGAGCTGTTTTTT. It specifies CASSLAGQVSPGGELFF. The full variable domain, its missing parts supplied by reference TRBV5-4 and TRBJ2-2, is ETGVTQSPTHLIKTRGQQVTLRCSSQSGHNTVSWYQQALGQGPQFIFQYYREEENGRGNFPPRFSGLQFPNYSSELNVNALELDDSALYLCASSLAGQVSPGGELFFGEGSRLTVL.

The table lists this clone with a count of one. V and J are TRBV19 and TRBJ2-5; D may be TRBD1 (6 bases). The germline gives CDR1 LNHDA, CDR2 SQIVND (reference sequence). Deletions cut 5 bases from V and 5 bases from J, with 15 bases between. This CDR3 comprises 14 residues. The DNA for the CDR3 is TGTGCCAGTAGTCTCATACAGGGTAGCGAGACCCAGTACTTC. Translating gives CASSLIQGSETQYF.

The rearrangement links TRBV6-2 or TRBV6-3 to TRBJ2-1, with no clear D. The CDR3 spans 14 residues. The germline V gene has CDR1 MNHEY and CDR2 SVGEGT. Trimming removed 4 bases from V and 9 bases from J, with 16 bases in between. CDR3 sequence reads: CASSSHSGLPEQFF. CDR3 nucleotides: TGTGCCAGCAGTTCTCATTCAGGTCTTCCTGAGCAGTTCTTC.

V usage is TRBV28 and J usage is TRBJ2-7, with D perhaps TRBD2 (7 bases). This CDR3 is 16 amino acids long. V was pared by 5 bases and J by 5 bases, with 22 bases between. Germline assignment: CDR1 MDHEN and CDR2 SYDVKM. CDR3 amino acids: CASSSPRGGFYNEQYF. In nucleotides, the CDR3 is TGTGCCAGCAGTAGTCCGAGGGGGGGTTTTTATAACGAGCAGTACTTC.

CDR3 sequence (DNA): TGTGCCAGTGATAGAAGCGGGAGTTTAACCAATGAGCAGTTCTTC. Translated, it gives CASDRSGSLTNEQFF. The chain employs TRBV9 and TRBJ2-1; 8 nucleotides match TRBD2. The CDR3 extends over 15 amino acids. V was clipped by 8 bases and J by 6 bases; unmatched bases: 13. CDR1 and CDR2 (germline): SGDLS, YYNGEE.

The gene calls are TRBV10-2 and TRBJ2-7, with D perhaps TRBD1 (5 bases). The CDR3 totals 11 residues. Germline assignment: CDR1 WSHSY and CDR2 SAAADI. Trimming cost V 7 bases and J 3 bases, with 7 bases left between them. DNA for the CDR3: TGCGCCAGCACCCAGGGCTACGAGCAGTACTTC. It encodes CASTQGYEQYF.

The chain recombines TRBV5-5 with TRBJ2-2, with TRBD2 matching 8 bases. The CDR3 is 18 amino acids. Germline V CDR1 and CDR2: SGHKS, YYEKEE (reference sequence). After removal of 2 bases from V and 7 bases from J, the junction contained 16 bases not matched to a gene. In nucleotides, the CDR3 is TGTGCCAGCAGCTTCATTGGGCTGTTAGCGGGAAATCTCGGGGAGCTGTTTTTT. Translating it yields CASSFIGLLAGNLGELFF.

This clone was detected a few times. The CDR3 DNA reads as TGTGCCAGCAGTTCCCCACACAGGGGGACGGCGAATGAGCAGTTCTTC. It is translated as CASSSPHRGTANEQFF. The rearrangement links TRBV28 to TRBJ2-1; TRBD1 matches at 8 bases. This CDR3 spans 16 amino acids. V dropped 4 bases and J dropped 7; count of bases not matched to a gene: 12. Germline assignment: CDR1 MDHEN and CDR2 SYDVKM.

The chain combines TRBV11-2 with TRBJ2-5; 7 bases agree with TRBD1. Looked up from germline, CDR1 is SGHAT and CDR2 is FQNNGV. J lost 4 bases, V lost 1 base, and 3 bases had no gene match. The CDR3 covers 14 residues. The CDR3 region has the DNA TGTGCCAGCAGCTTAGGACAGGGCGGAGAGACCCAGTACTTC. It codes for CASSLGQGGETQYF.